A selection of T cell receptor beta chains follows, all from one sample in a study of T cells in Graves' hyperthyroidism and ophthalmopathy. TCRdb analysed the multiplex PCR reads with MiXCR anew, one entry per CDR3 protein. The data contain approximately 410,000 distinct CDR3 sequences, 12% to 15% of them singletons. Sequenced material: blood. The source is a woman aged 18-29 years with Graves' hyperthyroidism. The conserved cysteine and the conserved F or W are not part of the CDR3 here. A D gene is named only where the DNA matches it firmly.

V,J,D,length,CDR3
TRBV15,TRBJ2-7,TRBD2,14,ATSRDLGTTSYEQY
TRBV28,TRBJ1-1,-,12,ASSLPTANTEAF
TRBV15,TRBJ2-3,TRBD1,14,ATSRRGQGRTDTQY
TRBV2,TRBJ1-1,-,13,ASSESQGMSTEAF
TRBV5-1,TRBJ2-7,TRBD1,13,ASSSLGQEWYEQY
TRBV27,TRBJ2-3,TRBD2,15,ASSYTRLAGVTDTQY
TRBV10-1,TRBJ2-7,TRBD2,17,ASSVRLAGVLVVWYEQY
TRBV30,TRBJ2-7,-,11,AWSLSGTYEQY
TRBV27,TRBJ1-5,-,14,ASSPTYFGEGQPQH
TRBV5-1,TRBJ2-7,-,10,ASSEGEEEQY
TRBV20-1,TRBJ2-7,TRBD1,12,SALAGTGSDEQY
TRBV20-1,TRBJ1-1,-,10,SAGGADTEAF
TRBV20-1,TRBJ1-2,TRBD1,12,SARGTGGVEGYT
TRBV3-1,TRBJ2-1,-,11,ASSQGSNNEQF
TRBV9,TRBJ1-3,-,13,ASSVGGRVGNTIY
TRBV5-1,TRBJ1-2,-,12,ASSSNGGDYGYT
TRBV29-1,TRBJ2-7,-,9,SVGGSYEQY
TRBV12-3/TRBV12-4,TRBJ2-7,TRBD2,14,ASSYRPGLDTYEQY
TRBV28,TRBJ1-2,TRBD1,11,ASSSGQDYGYT
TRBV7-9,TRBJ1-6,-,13,ASSLGITELEPLH